A single sample is the source of the 19 T cell receptor beta chains below, sequenced in a study of long-term antiretroviral therapy in people with HIV. Version v3.0 of the immunoSEQ assay was performed at survey level. Only in-frame clones appear in the TCRdb table, and some are missing; sequencing was by immunoSEQ multiplex PCR. The repertoire holds 35,000 to 40,000 clones, with about 93% as singletons. This sample comprised unsorted PBMCs, obtained 4.1 years after starting antiretroviral therapy. These receptors came from a woman aged 45-60 years with HIV.

This chain uses TRBV7-9 with TRBJ1-4, with a possible D match to TRBD1 (6 bases). CDR1 SEHNR and CDR2 FQNEAQ come from the germline V gene (reference sequence). V dropped 1 base and J dropped 8 bases, with 17 bases sitting between them. The CDR3 spans 16 residues. This chain's CDR3 is CASSLGYSRTEEKLFF. The CDR3 DNA is TGTGCCAGCAGCTTAGGGTATAGCCGGACAGAAGAAAAACTGTTTTTT.

This rearrangement joins TRBV11-2 to TRBJ1-2; a weak D match, TRBD1 (6 bases). Germline assignment: CDR1 SGHAT and CDR2 FQNNGV. Trimming pared 5 bases from V and 4 bases from J, leaving 14 bases between. The CDR3 is made up of 14 amino acids. CDR3 coding DNA: TGTGCCAGCAGCCCGAGCCCGACAGGCTATGGCTACACCTTC. Amino acid sequence: CASSPSPTGYGYTF.

The rearrangement joins TRBV9 to TRBJ2-7, with TRBD1 identical over 9 bases. The CDR3 is 15 residues long. The germline gives CDR1 SGDLS, CDR2 YYNGEE. J lost 1 base, V lost 0 bases, and 2 bases had no gene match. The CDR3 loop is CASSVGGTGSYEQYF. For the CDR3, the DNA is TGTGCCAGCAGCGTAGGGGGGACAGGGTCCTACGAGCAGTACTTC.

The rearrangement uses TRBV7-2 and TRBJ1-1, with unresolved D. The CDR3 has 14 residues. Germline V gene data show CDR1 as SGHTA and CDR2 as FQGNSA. With 5 bases removed from V and 1 base from J, the gap between germline ends came to 11 bases. DNA of the CDR3: TGTGCCAGCAGCCTTACACTTCGGAACACTGAAGCTTTCTTT. This gives the protein CASSLTLRNTEAFF.

The chain is built from TRBV11-3 and TRBJ2-3; the D gene is possibly TRBD2 (5 bases). V was cut by 4 bases and J by 7 bases, with 15 bases left in between. The CDR3 loop spans 14 amino acids. Germline values: CDR1 SGHNT, CDR2 YENEEA. CDR3 nucleotide sequence: TGTGCCAGCAGCTCTTTCAGTGGAGGTTATACGCAGTATTTT. It translates to CASSSFSGGYTQYF.

J is TRBJ2-2 and V is TRBV6-5; 7 nucleotides agree with TRBD1. CDR3 length equals 15 residues. CDR1 is MNHEY and CDR2 is SVGAGI in the germline V gene. Unmatched junction bases numbered 4, after V lost 4 bases and J lost 2 bases. CDR3 protein: CASSWTGSNTGELFF. The CDR3, as DNA: TGTGCCAGCAGTTGGACAGGCTCTAACACCGGGGAGCTGTTTTTT.

The rearrangement uses TRBV6-6 and TRBJ1-4; 12 nucleotides agree with TRBD1. Per germline, CDR1 MNHNY and CDR2 SVGAGI (reference sequence). The V and J ends lost 6 bases and 7 bases, in that order; junction bases with no gene match: 3. The CDR3 has 14 amino acids. The CDR3 loop is CASSGTGGGEKLFF. The CDR3 DNA follows: TGTGCCAGCAGCGGGACAGGGGGCGGTGAAAAACTGTTTTTT.

The chain carries TRBV7-9 and TRBJ1-5, with D unclear. The CDR3 consists of 15 residues. Trimming shortened V by 2 bases and J by 1 base, and 9 bases separated the two germline ends. In germline, CDR1 is SEHNR, CDR2 FQNEAQ (reference sequence). The CDR3 nucleotides are TGTGCCAGCAGCTTATCGCCACACAGCAATCAGCCCCAGCATTTT. It specifies CASSLSPHSNQPQHF.

The rearrangement uses TRBV6-5 and TRBJ2-2, with D unresolved. V was trimmed by 6 bases and J by 0 bases, leaving 11 bases between them. CDR1 MNHEY and CDR2 SVGAGI come from the germline V gene. The CDR3 has 15 residues. The CDR3: CASRKVVTNTGELFF. DNA of the CDR3: TGTGCCAGCAGGAAAGTGGTAACGAACACCGGGGAGCTGTTTTTT.

The chain is built from TRBV6-1 and TRBJ1-5; 11 nucleotides match TRBD1. The ends lost 5 bases at V and 8 bases at J; junction bases unmatched: 5. In germline, CDR1 is MNHNS, CDR2 SASEGT. The CDR3 totals 14 residues. The CDR3 nucleotides are TGTGCCAGCAGTAGCGGGACAGGGGGTAAGCCCCAGCATTTT. Translation: CASSSGTGGKPQHF.

This chain uses TRBV11-2 with TRBJ2-1; D is undetermined. The V gene lost 1 base and the J gene lost 1 base, with 8 bases spanning the gap. CDR3 length equals 15 residues. Germline V gene sequence: CDR1 SGHAT, CDR2 FQNNGV. In nucleotides, the CDR3 is TGTGCCAGCAGCTTAGGGACCTTATCCTACAATGAGCAGTTCTTC. Protein product: CASSLGTLSYNEQFF. Full variable domain (missing parts from reference TRBV11-2 and TRBJ2-1): EAGVAQSPRYKIIEKRQSVAFWCNPISGHATLYWYQQILGQGPKLLIQFQNNGVVDDSQLPKDRFSAERLKGVDSTLKIQPAKLEDSAVYLCASSLGTLSYNEQFFGPGTRLTVL.

V usage is TRBV12-5 and J usage is TRBJ1-3, with TRBD1 matching over 8 bases. V lost 6 bases and J lost 5; bases outside the gene matches: 6. Per the germline V gene, CDR1 is LGHNT and CDR2 is FRNRAP. This CDR3 spans 14 amino acids. CDR3 region: CASGSGTGRNTIYF. The CDR3 bases are TGTGCTAGTGGCTCTGGGACAGGCCGAAACACCATATATTTT.

This clone was seen a single time. The V gene is TRBV5-1, the J gene TRBJ2-3, with TRBD2 matching 9 bases. The CDR3 spans 15 residues. The ends lost 3 bases at V and 2 bases at J; junction bases unmatched: 4. Looked up from germline, CDR1 is SGHRS and CDR2 is YFSETQ. This CDR3 is CASSSGLAITDTQYF. In nucleotides, the CDR3 is TGCGCCAGCAGCTCGGGACTAGCTATCACAGATACGCAGTATTTT.

This chain joins TRBV4-2 and TRBJ2-7, with D uncertain. V was shortened by 4 bases and J by 0 bases, with 13 bases between the two germline ends. The V gene's germline CDR1 is LGHNA and CDR2 YNFKEQ. This CDR3 is built from 15 residues. CDR3 sequence reads: CASSPSRINSYEQYF. CDR3 nucleotides: TGTGCCAGCAGCCCGTCGAGGATTAACTCCTACGAGCAGTACTTC.

This clone has just one count. V is TRBV21-1 and J is TRBJ2-7; the DNA was not compared with TRBD1, the D call given in the table. TRBV21-1 is shown as a pseudogene. The CDR3 has 13 amino acids. DNA for the CDR3: TGTGCCAGCAGGGGACAGGGGAGGTACGAGCAGTACTTC. Its protein product is CASRGQGRYEQYF.

This clone was seen a single time. The V gene is TRBV5-1, the J gene TRBJ2-7, with 8 bases lining up with TRBD1. Per germline, CDR1 SGHRS and CDR2 YFSETQ. V was clipped by 3 bases and J by 2 bases; unmatched bases: 10. The CDR3 runs 16 residues. Here the CDR3 reads CASSWEAGTGPYEQYF. CDR3 sequence (DNA): TGCGCCAGCAGCTGGGAAGCCGGGACAGGCCCCTACGAGCAGTACTTC.

V and J are TRBV7-9 and TRBJ1-5; 10 positions agree with TRBD1. V lost 1 base to trimming and J lost 2 bases; unmatched junction nucleotides: 2. The CDR3 totals 16 residues. From germline, CDR1 is SEHNR and CDR2 FQNEAQ (reference sequence). The CDR3 region is CASSLGGTGGNQPQHF. In nucleotides, the CDR3 is TGTGCCAGCAGCTTAGGGGGGACAGGGGGCAATCAGCCCCAGCATTTT.

The V gene is TRBV5-1, the J gene TRBJ2-7; no definite D call. Trimming cost V 3 bases and J 2 bases, with 12 bases left between them. The CDR3 extends over 14 amino acids. The V gene's germline CDR1 is SGHRS and CDR2 YFSETQ. For the CDR3, the DNA is TGCGCCAGCAGCTCCGGGCCCCCCGCCTACGAGCAGTACTTC. Translated: CASSSGPPAYEQYF.

This sequence joins TRBV6-5 and TRBJ1-4, with TRBD1 matching over 10 bases. The CDR3 extends over 14 amino acids. Losses at the gene ends were 6 bases for V and 8 bases for J; bases not matched to a gene: 6. Germline V gene data show CDR1 as MNHEY and CDR2 as SVGAGI. CDR3 nucleotides: TGTGCCAGCAGGAGGACAGGGGGTTGGGAAAAACTGTTTTTT. This translates into CASRRTGGWEKLFF.